Presented here are 6 T cell receptor beta chains from one specimen sequenced in a study of cytomegalovirus exposure and HLA in healthy donors (dated by TCRdb to about 2017). The library relied on the immunoSEQ multiplex PCR assay. A mixture of 60 forward primers for TCR Vbeta segments and 13 reverse primers for TCR Jbeta segments was used in the multiplex PCR. The table comes from immuneACCESS by way of TCRdb, which keeps in-frame sequences with V and J called. Part of the clones is missing from these tables; in studies checked, under half for an unresolved V gene and the rest for unknown reasons. In all, the sample holds about 160,000 clones, and around 82% of those were seen once. Around 0.41% of the sample comes from the top ten. Specimen: PBMCs. All receptors derive from a boy aged 2-9 years in good health and CMV-seronegative.

V is TRBV18 and J is TRBJ1-1; possibly TRBD1 for D (5 bases). Germline V gives CDR1 KGHSH, CDR2 LQKENI. CDR3 length equals 17 residues. V was clipped by 0 bases and J by 3 bases, with 17 bases between them. For the CDR3, the DNA is TGTGCCAGCTCACCACCCGACAGACCCCTAGGAGACACTGAAGCTTTCTTT. Translation: CASSPPDRPLGDTEAFF.

In this sample, this clone turned up a few times. The gene calls are TRBV6-5 and TRBJ2-3; D ambiguous. Germline values: CDR1 MNHEY, CDR2 SVGAGI. V lost 6 bases and J lost 2, with 3 bases in between. The CDR3 consists of 11 residues. CDR3 nucleotide sequence: TGTGCCAGCAGCTCCACAGATACGCAGTATTTT. Its protein is CASSSTDTQYF.

The chain is built from TRBV5-1 and TRBJ2-5; D not resolved. Trimming stripped 0 bases from V and 3 bases from J, with 3 bases between. The germline V gene has CDR1 SGHRS and CDR2 YFSETQ. This CDR3 is 12 amino acids long. The CDR3 sequence is CASSLVKETQYF. The CDR3 DNA reads as TGCGCCAGCAGCTTGGTTAAAGAGACCCAGTACTTC.

V is TRBV6-6 and J is TRBJ1-3, with D perhaps matching TRBD1 (6 bases). The CDR3 covers 16 residues. Trimming stripped 0 bases from V and 4 bases from J, with 13 bases between. Germline CDR1 MNHNY, CDR2 SVGAGI (reference sequence). This chain's CDR3 is CASSYSPQGRGNTIYF. The CDR3 DNA reads TGTGCCAGCAGTTACTCTCCCCAGGGGCGCGGAAACACCATATATTTT.

The chain links TRBV5-1 to TRBJ2-2, with D perhaps TRBD1 (6 bases). The germline V gene has CDR1 SGHRS and CDR2 YFSETQ. Trimming stripped 5 bases from V and 0 bases from J, with 11 bases between. The CDR3 covers 15 residues. For the CDR3, the DNA is TGCGCCAGCAGTTTTACAGGGACGAACACCGGGGAGCTGTTTTTT. It codes for CASSFTGTNTGELFF.

Details on this clone: The junction differs from germline at one of its ends, possibly a read error. The CDR3 is CASSLEFGQGESF. For the CDR3, the DNA is TGTGCCAGCAGCTTAGAGTTTGGACAGGGCGAAAGCTTC. This chain links TRBV7-8 with TRBJ2-7; 8 bases agree with TRBD1. The CDR3 is 13 residues long. CDR1 is SGHVS and CDR2 is FQNEAQ in the germline V gene.